This TCR beta chain was observed in a study of blood T cell repertoires in COVID-19. What the recovered Cohort 3 donors had was two negative PCRs, clearance, or symptom resolution. Clones were sequenced by immunoSEQ multiplex PCR, and TCRdb holds only the in-frame ones, with some missing. The sample holds about 150,000 clones; about 81% are singletons and the top ten take 7.3%. The germline CDR1 and CDR2 sequences are MNHNS and SASEGT. CDR3 length: 16 residues. J lost 3 bases, V lost 2 bases, and 9 bases had no gene match. Specimen: PBMCs or T cells enriched from blood (not recorded which). The receptor comes from a man aged 50-60 years who had recovered from COVID-19. The chain has TRBV6-1 and TRBJ1-2; 7 bases line up with TRBD1. The chain's CDR3 is CASSETPGQAYYGYTF. The CDR3 coding sequence is TGTGCCAGCAGTGAAACCCCAGGACAGGCCTACTATGGCTACACCTTC.